This T cell receptor (beta chain) was captured by sequencing in a study of blood T cells in healthy people across ages. Study-wide findings and caveats: Greater diversity and more naive CD4+ cells were seen in long-lived donors than in aged donors.

In regard to this clonotype: What it binds is unknown.

A second PCR of 7 to 11 cycles used a sample-barcoded 5' primer and a J-beta primer mix. TCRdb redid the calling of the 5' RACE reads with MiXCR, one entry per CDR3 protein. The sample lists roughly 1.5 million distinct CDR3 sequences, approximately 42% occurring once. V trimming: 3 bases; J trimming: 0 bases; junction bases outside the gene matches: 6. CDR1 is SGHRS, CDR2 YFSETQ, per germline. The CDR3 has 16 residues. Every donor gave around 10 milliliters of peripheral blood. Material for sequencing was blood. The clonotype was recovered from a woman aged 18-29 years in good health. The V and J genes are TRBV5-1 and TRBJ1-3; 7 bases agree with TRBD1. CDR3 amino acids: CASSSPGGTSGNTIYF. CDR3 nucleotide sequence: TGCGCCAGCAGCTCGCCAGGGGGAACCTCTGGAAACACCATATATTTT.